This T cell receptor beta chain was recorded in a study of OX40 agonist ivuxolimab in advanced cancers. Whole-study context: An agonistic anti-OX40 (CD134) antibody, ivuxolimab, was used to treat the patients. Dose-escalation cases comprised hepatocellular carcinoma, melanoma, renal cell or head and neck cancer.

Autoimmune disease history or systemic immunosuppression disqualified patients. Peripheral blood came from all dose cohorts at three timepoints. This CDR3 is built from 15 residues. Deletions cut 3 bases from V and 2 bases from J, with 13 bases between. In germline, CDR1 is MDHEN, CDR2 SYDVKM. Profiled with immunoSEQ multiplex PCR; TCRdb holds only in-frame clones, not every one. The table lists some 66,000 clones, about 77% of them singletons. The sequence came from an adult with an advanced solid tumor such as melanoma, head and neck, liver or kidney cancer. The source material was CD4+ or CD8+ T cells sorted from blood, sampled in a trial of the OX40 agonist ivuxolimab. This chain links TRBV28 with TRBJ2-5; no definite D call. CDR3 DNA sequence: TGTGCCAGCAGTTTCTTTAGTCGCAGACAAGAGACCCAGTACTTC. Translation gives CASSFFSRRQETQYF.